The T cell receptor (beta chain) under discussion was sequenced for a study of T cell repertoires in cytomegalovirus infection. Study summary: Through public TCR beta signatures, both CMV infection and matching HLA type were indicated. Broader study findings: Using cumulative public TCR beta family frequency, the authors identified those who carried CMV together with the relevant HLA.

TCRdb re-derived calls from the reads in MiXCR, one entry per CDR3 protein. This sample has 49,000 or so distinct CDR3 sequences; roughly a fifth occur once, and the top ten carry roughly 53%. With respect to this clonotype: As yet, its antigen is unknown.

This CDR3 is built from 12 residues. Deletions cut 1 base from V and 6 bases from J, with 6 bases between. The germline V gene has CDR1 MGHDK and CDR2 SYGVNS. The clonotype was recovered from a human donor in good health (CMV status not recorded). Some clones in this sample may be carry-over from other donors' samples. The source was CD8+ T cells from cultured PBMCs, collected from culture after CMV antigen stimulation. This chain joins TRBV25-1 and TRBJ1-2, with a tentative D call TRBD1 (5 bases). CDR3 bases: TGTGCCAGCAGTGAATTGGGGCATGGCTACACCTTC. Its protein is CASSELGHGYTF.